This paragraph covers one T cell receptor (beta chain) sequence. This clonotype was seen only once. The antigen it recognizes is unknown. Mismatch with germline at one junction end may stem from a read error. A constant-region primer and ProtoScript II reverse transcriptase were used to reverse-transcribe TCRbeta-specific cDNA from roughly 0.55 ug total RNA. The TCRbeta libraries were prepared through three rounds of nested multiplex PCR following a slightly modified ARM-PCR procedure. Multiplex TRBV1-TRBV30 forward primers and a Cbeta reverse primer were used in the first two PCR rounds, each of which was run for around 10 cycles. A final 25-cycle PCR with Deep VentR polymerase added sample barcodes and Illumina adapters. Amplicons of 200-500 bp were gel-purified with a QIAquick gel extraction kit before sequencing. The TCRbeta amplicons were sequenced with 250-bp paired-end reads on an Illumina HiSeq 2500. Per the authors' processing: Trimmomatic v0.33 was used to quality-trim the reads, and FLASH v1.2.11 was used to merge paired reads so that full CDR3 sequences could be recovered. V, D and J germline segments were assigned to the rearranged TCRbeta sequences by MiGEC v1.2.1b. VDJtools v1.0.0 computed clonotype statistics and Shannon-Wiener diversity indices. To cut down on sampling bias, every analysis after diversity analysis relied on just the 250 most abundant clonotypes from each sample. In TCRdb, the public reads were trimmed at Q25 with fastp and aligned with MiXCR, with productive beta chains retained. Under each unique CDR3 protein, matching rows form one entry showing the most common genes and DNA. None of the V and J calls come from the authors' own analysis; TCRdb made them. The sample records approximately 320,000 distinct CDR3 sequences, approximately 54% of which are singletons. The ten top clones hold over 15% of the sample.

This entry comes from a study of tumor-infiltrating lymphocytes in primary liver carcinoma (dated 2017 in TCRdb). In terms of the full investigation: Between November 2015 and March 2016, about five patients in China with histopathologically diagnosed primary liver carcinoma had surgical resection. Of the five patients (three men and two women, aged 30 to 69 years), four had hepatocellular carcinoma and one had combined HCC and intrahepatic cholangiocarcinoma. The five patients had tumors of stage T1-T3 N0M0, with maximum diameters ranging from roughly 4.2 to 11 cm. Each sample produced roughly 3.65 to 8 million productive TCRbeta reads, and read depth showed no significant difference between tissue types. TCRbeta repertoire sequencing, expression microarrays and whole-exome sequencing were combined in the study across five regions of each liver tumor, with adjacent normal tissue and blood also included. A total of roughly 35 specimens from 5 patients, comprising some 25 tumor regions, 5 adjacent noncancerous liver tissues and 5 peripheral blood samples, were covered by TCRbeta repertoire sequencing. Reproducibility between technical replicate repertoires was high, with correlation coefficients above 0.95 and mean shared-clone rates around 0.88.

Blood RNA was extracted from unsorted whole blood using TRIzol reagent, and germline DNA was obtained with the DNeasy Blood & Tissue kit. At the time of sampling, the patients were treatment-naive and had chronic HBV infection. Before surgery, roughly 4 milliliters of peripheral blood were collected into K2EDTA tubes. Overall study results and their limits: Bulk unsorted samples precluded comparing CD4+ and CD8+ T cell repertoires. Consistent with antigen-driven expansion, pairs of tumor regions showed higher repertoire overlap (mean about 36%) than either tumor-adjacent pairs (approximately 17%) or tumor-blood pairs (roughly 15%). The top 250 clones accounted for a significantly greater share of the repertoire in tumors than in blood (p = 0.039). With just four or five patients in the study, the authors point out that the findings should be validated in a larger study. Only the TCR beta chain was sequenced, so true repertoire diversity is likely underestimated because unpaired alpha chains were not captured.

The germline V gene specifies LGHNA as CDR1 and YNFKEQ as CDR2. Measured from the cysteine to the phenylalanine, the CDR3 is 15 residues long. CDR3 DNA only is kept here, 45 bases in frame from base 1. The TCR comes from a woman aged 25 to 39 with primary liver carcinoma and hepatitis B virus infection. The sequence is built from TRBV4-2 and TRBJ2-5; the D segment is perhaps TRBD1 or TRBD2, each sharing 5 matched bases. Sequenced: peripheral blood. The DNA sequence is TGTGCCAGCAGCCGAGATCGCCCGGGGCAAGGGACCCAGTACTTC. Its translation is CASSRDRPGQGTQYF.